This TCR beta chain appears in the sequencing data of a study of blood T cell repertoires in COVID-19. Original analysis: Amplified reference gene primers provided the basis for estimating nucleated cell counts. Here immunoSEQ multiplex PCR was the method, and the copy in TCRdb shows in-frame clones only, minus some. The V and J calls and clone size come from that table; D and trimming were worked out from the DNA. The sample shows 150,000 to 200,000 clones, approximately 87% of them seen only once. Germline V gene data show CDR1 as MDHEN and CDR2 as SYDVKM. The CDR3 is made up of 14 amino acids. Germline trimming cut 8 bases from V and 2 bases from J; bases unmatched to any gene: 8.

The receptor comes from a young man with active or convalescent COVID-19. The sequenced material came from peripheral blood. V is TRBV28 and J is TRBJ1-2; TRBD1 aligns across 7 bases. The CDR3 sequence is CASAGGQSNYGYTF. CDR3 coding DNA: TGTGCCAGCGCCGGGGGACAGTCGAACTATGGCTACACCTTC.